This TCR beta chain was sequenced during a study of neurological immune-mediated disorders. The germline CDR1 and CDR2 sequences are SGHVS and FQNEAQ. There are 15 residues in the CDR3. Trimming pared 5 bases from V and 0 bases from J, leaving 12 bases between. The time point is: longitudinal time-point 1 (baseline). Unsorted libraries were derived from 2 million PBMCs stored at -80 C. The cDNA was generated by 5'RACE with 10-nucleotide random UMIs. A single run covered 15-18 subjects with over 170 million TCR-beta sequences. TCRdb reanalysed the 5' RACE reads using MiXCR and keeps one entry per CDR3 protein. Of approximately 53,000 distinct CDR3 sequences listed, 9% to 10% are singletons. This clonotype was observed at least ten times.

The sample taken for sequencing was PBMCs. The chain recombines TRBV7-8 with TRBJ2-3; tentative D call: TRBD1 (5 bases). The clonotype was recovered from a middle-aged woman in good health. The CDR3, as DNA: TGTGCCAGCAGCCCCCCAGGGCCTAGCACAGATACGCAGTATTTT. Its protein is CASSPPGPSTDTQYF.